The present entry profiles one T cell receptor (beta chain) with its context. Its antigen is unknown. Base qualities are missing; no much larger clone stands one base away. The CDR3 regions of human TCRbeta chains were analyzed by immunosequencing. Turning to the authors' computational methods: TCRs in the repertoires were matched against a reference library of SARS-CoV-2-specific TCRs that had been generated with the MIRA antigen-specificity platform. Breadth meant the fraction of unique TCRs that were SARS-CoV-2-associated, whereas depth meant the fraction of total T cells that were SARS-CoV-2-associated. Using the MIRA data, each spike-specific TCR was mapped to the spike region that the TCR reacts to and placed in a CD4 or CD8 class. Log10-transformed breadth and depth values were compared by one-way ANOVA with Sidak's multiple comparisons tests. TCRdb provides this immuneACCESS table in a form limited to in-frame rearrangements. Some clones are lacking; in checked studies, under half of them reflect an unresolved V gene, and why the rest are absent is not known. Clonal size and the V and J genes are those of that table, whereas D and trimming came from the DNA. This sample is represented by approximately 300,000 clones; 94% of them were singletons. Around 0.57% of the sample comes from the top ten.

This record belongs to a study of T cell responses to AZD1222 COVID-19 vaccine (dated by TCRdb to about 2021). In the study overall: A total of 233 trial participants underwent TCR sequencing, of whom roughly 210 received two doses of AZD1222 and some 26 received two doses of the MenACWY control vaccine. Trial participants were enrolled into age subgroups of 18-55, 56-69 and 70-plus years, which contained around 140, 26 and 57 TCR-sequenced participants, respectively.

Sample time point, as interpreted from the label and publication: about 28 days (+/-7) after the second vaccine dose. AZD1222 recipients whose second dose came at about 4 weeks and those whose second dose came at about 12 weeks were combined into one group, since spike-specific TCR depth and breadth did not differ between the two schedules. Samples from vaccinated people were obtained from the UK trials COV001 and COV002, which included a single-blind randomized controlled phase 2/3 trial of AZD1222 (ChAdOx1 nCoV-19) in healthy adults. For TCRbeta chain sequencing, PBMC samples were collected from trial participants at day 0 and at day 28 after the second dose. V has 6 bases trimmed and J has 3 bases trimmed; junction bases matching no gene number 7. Reading from cysteine to phenylalanine, the CDR3 counts 15 amino acids. The DNA shown is the 45-base CDR3, in frame from base 1. Taken from the germline V gene, the CDR1 and CDR2 loops are SGHVS and FNYEAQ.

Here is what the overall study found, with its caveats: Conclusions about previously exposed vaccinees are limited, since just five to seven AZD1222 recipients were seropositive for SARS-CoV-2 at baseline. CD4 TCRs associated with the vaccine covered the entire spike protein, and the dominant responses were in regions 160-218 and 743-854. Nearly half of unique spike-specific TCRs reportedly recognized epitopes outside regions mutated in the B.1.351 and B.1.1.7 variants. A significant rise in spike-specific TCR breadth and depth was observed after two AZD1222 doses relative to day 0 and relative to MenACWY recipients. Because no day 14 peak-response samples were available, the repertoires could be characterized only after the peak T cell response. In the small 56-69-year group, the increase in depth fell short of significance, most likely because of low power. Most participants were white British and females outnumbered males, and the authors suggested that clonal diversity may have been underestimated.

The chain was built from TRBV7-6 and TRBJ2-7, and 11 junction bases match TRBD1. The material sequenced was peripheral blood, taken 28 days after the second AZD1222 dose. This TCR derives from an adult who received the AZD1222 COVID-19 vaccine. The CDR3 amino acid sequence is: CASRPGQGAFYEQYF. The bases are TGTGCCAGCAGACCCGGACAGGGGGCGTTCTACGAGCAGTACTTC.